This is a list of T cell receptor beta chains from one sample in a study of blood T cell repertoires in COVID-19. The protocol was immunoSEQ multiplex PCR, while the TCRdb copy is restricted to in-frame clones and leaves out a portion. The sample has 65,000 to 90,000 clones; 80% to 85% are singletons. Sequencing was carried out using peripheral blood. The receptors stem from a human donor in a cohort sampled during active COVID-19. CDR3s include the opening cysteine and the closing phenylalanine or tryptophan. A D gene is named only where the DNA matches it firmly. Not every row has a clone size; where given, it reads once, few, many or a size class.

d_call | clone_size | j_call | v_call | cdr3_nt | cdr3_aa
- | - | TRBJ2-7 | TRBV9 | TGTGCCAGCAGCGTAGGGACAATAGGCGCCTACGAGCAGTACTTC | CASSVGTIGAYEQYF
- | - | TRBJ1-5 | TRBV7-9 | TGTGCCAGCAGCTACGACAGTTGGCGCAATCAGCCCCAGCATTTT | CASSYDSWRNQPQHF
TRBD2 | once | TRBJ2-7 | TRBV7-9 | TGTGCCAGCAGCACCGGACTAGCGGGCTACGAGCAGTACTTC | CASSTGLAGYEQYF
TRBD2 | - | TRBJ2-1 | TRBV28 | TGTGCCAGCACCCCGGGGGGAGTGATTAATGAGCAGTTCTTC | CASTPGGVINEQFF
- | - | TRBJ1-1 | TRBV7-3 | TGTGCCAGCAGCGCGGGGACTGAAGCTTTCTTT | CASSAGTEAFF
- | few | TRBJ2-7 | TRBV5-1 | TGCGCCAGCAGCTTGGGGGGCTTTGACTACGAGCAGTACTTC | CASSLGGFDYEQYF
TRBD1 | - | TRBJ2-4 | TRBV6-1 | TGTGCCAGCAGTGCCGGGACAGGGGGCAGTGCCAAAAACATTCAGTACTTC | CASSAGTGGSAKNIQYF
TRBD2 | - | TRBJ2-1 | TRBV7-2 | TGTGCCAGCAGCTTAGCGATTGGCGGGGGACGGGATGAGCAGTTCTTC | CASSLAIGGGRDEQFF
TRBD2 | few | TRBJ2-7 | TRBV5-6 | TGTGCCAGCAGCTTAGCGGGGGGGACCTACGAGCAGTACTTC | CASSLAGGTYEQYF
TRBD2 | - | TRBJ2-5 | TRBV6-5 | TGTGCCAGCACCGCGGGCTCTAGCGGGGGTGGTGCCCAGTACTTC | CASTAGSSGGGAQYF
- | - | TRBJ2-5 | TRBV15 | TGTGCCACCTCATTAAGGGGGGGCGGGGAGACCCAGTACTTC | CATSLRGGGETQYF
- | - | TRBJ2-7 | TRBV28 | TGTGCCAGCAGTGCACAGGGTTTAGGCTCCTACGAGCAGTACTTC | CASSAQGLGSYEQYF
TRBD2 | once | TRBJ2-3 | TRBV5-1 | TGCGCCAGCAGCTTGTACGGGGGGGCCATGGCAGATACGCAGTATTTT | CASSLYGGAMADTQYF
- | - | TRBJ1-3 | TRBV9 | TGTGCCAGCAGCCCCGAACCTCAGGGCTCTGGAAACACCATATATTTT | CASSPEPQGSGNTIYF
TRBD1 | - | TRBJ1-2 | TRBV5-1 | TGCGCCAGCAGAAAACCGGGACAGGGGTACTATGGCTACACCTTC | CASRKPGQGYYGYTF
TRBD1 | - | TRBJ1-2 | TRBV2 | TGTGCCAGCAGGAAAGGACAGGGCTCTGGCTACACCTTC | CASRKGQGSGYTF
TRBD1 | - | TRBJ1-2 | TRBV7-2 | TGTGCCAGCAGCTTAGGGCTCAGGGGGCTTGGAGGCTACACCTTC | CASSLGLRGLGGYTF
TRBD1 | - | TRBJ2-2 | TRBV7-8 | TGTGCCAGCAGCTCAGGACAGGGGGCTGACACCGGGGAGCTGTTTTTT | CASSSGQGADTGELFF
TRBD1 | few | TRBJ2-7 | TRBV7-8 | TGTGCCAGCAGCTTTCCCTCGGGACAGGGATCGTACTCCTACGAGCAGTACTTC | CASSFPSGQGSYSYEQYF
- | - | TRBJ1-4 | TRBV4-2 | TGTGCCAGCAGCCCCGGGAAGGGCCGAGAAAAACTGTTTTTT | CASSPGKGREKLFF
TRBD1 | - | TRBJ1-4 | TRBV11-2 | TGTGCCAGCAGCCAGACCGGGACAGGGAGTGAAAAACTGTTTTTT | CASSQTGTGSEKLFF
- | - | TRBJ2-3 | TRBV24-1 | TGTGCCACCAGTGACCCCGGGGATACGCAGTATTTT | CATSDPGDTQYF
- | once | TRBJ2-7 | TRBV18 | TGTGCCAGCTCAGCAACAGGGAACTACGAGCAGTACTTC | CASSATGNYEQYF
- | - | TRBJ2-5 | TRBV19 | TGTGCCAGTAGTATTTCCTATGGTGTAGAGACCCAGTACTTC | CASSISYGVETQYF
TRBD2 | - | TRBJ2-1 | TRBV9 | TGTGCCAGCAGCGTAGAGGGGACTAGCGGGGGGACAAACAATGAGCAGTTCTTC | CASSVEGTSGGTNNEQFF
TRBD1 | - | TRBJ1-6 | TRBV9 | TGTGCCAGCAGCGCCCGGGGACAGAGCTCCTATAATTCACCCCTCCACTTT | CASSARGQSSYNSPLHF
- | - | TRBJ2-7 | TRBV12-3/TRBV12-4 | TGTGCCAGCAGCGGTGTAGACGAGCAGTACTTC | CASSGVDEQYF
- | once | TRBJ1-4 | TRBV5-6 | TGTGCCAGCAGCTTTTGGGGAGGGCCTAAACTGTTTTTT | CASSFWGGPKLFF
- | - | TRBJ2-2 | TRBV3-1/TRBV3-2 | TGTGCCAGCAGCCAAGATCGGGGGACGCCCAGATCCCCCGGGGAGCTGTTTTTT | CASSQDRGTPRSPGELFF
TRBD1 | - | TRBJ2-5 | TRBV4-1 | TGCGCCAGCAGCCAAGATGGGACAGGGGGCGTAGAGACCCAGTACTTC | CASSQDGTGGVETQYF
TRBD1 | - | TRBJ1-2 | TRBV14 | TGTGCCAGCAGCCCTGTGGGGACAGGGCTTTATGGCTACACCTTC | CASSPVGTGLYGYTF
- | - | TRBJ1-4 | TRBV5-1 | TGCGCCAGCAGCTTAACAGGCCTCCCGGAAGAAAAACTGTTTTTT | CASSLTGLPEEKLFF
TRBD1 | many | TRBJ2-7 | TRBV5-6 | TGTGCCAGCAGCTGGGGGACAGGCGGCTACGAGCAGTACTTC | CASSWGTGGYEQYF
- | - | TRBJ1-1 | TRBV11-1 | TGTGCCAGCAGCTTTTACCGGGAGCGGGAAGCTTTCTTT | CASSFYREREAFF
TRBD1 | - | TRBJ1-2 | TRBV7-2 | TGTGCCAGCAGCTTTCCGGGACAGGGAAAGGGCTACACCTTC | CASSFPGQGKGYTF
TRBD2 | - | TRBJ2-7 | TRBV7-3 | TGTGCCAGCAGCTTAAGCGGGGGGCCCCCCTACGAGCAGTACTTC | CASSLSGGPPYEQYF
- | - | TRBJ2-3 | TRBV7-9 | TGTGCCAGCAGCTTAGTTTTATCGGATACGCAGTATTTT | CASSLVLSDTQYF
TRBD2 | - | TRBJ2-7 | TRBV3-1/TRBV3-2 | TGTGCCAGCAGCTACGGACTAGCGGGGGTCGAGCAGTACTTC | CASSYGLAGVEQYF
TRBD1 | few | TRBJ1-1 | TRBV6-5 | TGTGCCAGCAGCCGGCCGGGACAGGGGACGGCTTTCTTT | CASSRPGQGTAFF
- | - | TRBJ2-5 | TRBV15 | TGTGCCACCAGCAGAGATAGGCGAACTGACTGGCAGTACTTC | CATSRDRRTDWQYF
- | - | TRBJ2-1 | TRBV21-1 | TGTGCCAGCAGCAGGAGGACTAGCGGGGAGCAGTTCTTC | CASSRRTSGEQFF
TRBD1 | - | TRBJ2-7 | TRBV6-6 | TGTGCCAGCATCCCAGAAGGGACAGGCTCCTACGAGCAGTACTTC | CASIPEGTGSYEQYF
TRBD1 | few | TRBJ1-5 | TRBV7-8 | TGTGCCAGCAGCAGCCGGGACAGGGATAGCAATCAGCCCCAGCATTTT | CASSSRDRDSNQPQHF
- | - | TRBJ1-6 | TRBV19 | TGTGCCAGTAGTATTGTGCAGTTTGATTCACCCCTCCACTTT | CASSIVQFDSPLHF
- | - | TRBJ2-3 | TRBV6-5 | TGTGCCAGCAGCAGCGGGCCCCGGGGGGATACGCAGTATTTT | CASSSGPRGDTQYF
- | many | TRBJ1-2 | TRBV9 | TGTGCCAGCAGCGTAGGTACTAACTATGGCTACACCTTC | CASSVGTNYGYTF
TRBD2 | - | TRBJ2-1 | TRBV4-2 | TGTGCCAGCAGCCACTCTGCGGGGGGGTCCTACAATGAGCAGTTCTTC | CASSHSAGGSYNEQFF
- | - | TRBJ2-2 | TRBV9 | TGTGCCAGCAGCGTAGCTCTGGGGGGGCACACCGGGGAGCTGTTTTTT | CASSVALGGHTGELFF
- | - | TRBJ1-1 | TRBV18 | TGTGCCAGCTCACGAGCGGACTTGAACACTGAAGCTTTCTTT | CASSRADLNTEAFF
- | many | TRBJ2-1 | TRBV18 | TGTGCCAGCTCACCACCGGGGGGAAGCTCCTACAATGAGCAGTTCTTC | CASSPPGGSSYNEQFF
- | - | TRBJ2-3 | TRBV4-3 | TGCGCCAGCAGCCAAGATCCATGGCGGGGTCATGGGGATACGCAGTATTTT | CASSQDPWRGHGDTQYF